This T cell receptor (beta chain) stems from a study of CD8 T cells in ankylosing spondylitis. General observations from the study: One TCR beta motif, made up of eight highly homologous variants, appeared characteristic of ankylosing spondylitis blood.

TCRdb ran MiXCR on the 5' RACE reads and lists one entry per CDR3 protein. Among a few hundred thousand distinct CDR3 sequences listed, 17% were seen once. Turning to this clonotype: Its target is not known.

Sequenced material: blood, either unsorted or a sorted T cell fraction (not recorded which). The TCR comes from a male donor with ankylosing spondylitis.

CDR3 loop: CASSPGLTSSYEQYF. DNA for the CDR3: TGTGCCAGCAGCCCCGGACTGACGAGCTCCTACGAGCAGTACTTC. This rearrangement joins TRBV12-1 to TRBJ2-7; the table's TRBD2 call for D was not verified on the DNA. TRBV12-1 is labeled a pseudogene. CDR3 length equals 15 residues.